These 26 T cell receptor beta chains share one sample of origin, sequenced in a study of blood T cell repertoires in COVID-19. Clones were sequenced by immunoSEQ multiplex PCR, and TCRdb holds only the in-frame ones, with some missing. Of 26,000 or so clones in the sample, 80% to 90% were seen once. Sequencing was performed on peripheral blood. The receptors originated from a human donor in a cohort sampled during active COVID-19. The donor label of this sample is uncertain.

The V and J genes are TRBV5-1 and TRBJ1-1, with D unresolved. Germline CDR1 SGHRS, CDR2 YFSETQ. This CDR3 is 13 amino acids long. V was cut by 4 bases and J by 0 bases, with 7 bases left in between. CDR3 amino acids: CASSRYMNTEAFF. The CDR3 region has the DNA TGCGCCAGCAGCCGGTATATGAACACTGAAGCTTTCTTT. Based on the CDR3 plus reference TRBV5-1 and TRBJ1-1, the full variable domain is KAGVTQTPRYLIKTRGQQVTLSCSPISGHRSVSWYQQTPGQGLQFLFEYFSETQRNKGNFPGRFSGRQFSNSRSEMNVSTLELGDSALYLCASSRYMNTEAFFGQGTRLTVV.

This rearrangement joins TRBV28 to TRBJ2-2; possibly TRBD2 for D (6 bases). This CDR3 has 15 residues. Trimming stripped 6 bases from V and 5 bases from J, with 16 bases between. Germline CDR1 reads MDHEN; CDR2 reads SYDVKM. The CDR3 spells CASSTGLGITGELFF. As DNA, the CDR3 is TGTGCCAGCAGCACGGGACTCGGGATTACCGGGGAGCTGTTTTTT.

The chain carries TRBV2 and TRBJ1-5; no definite D call. This CDR3 region has 15 residues. The germline CDR1 and CDR2 sequences are SNHLY and FYNNEI. V lost 4 bases, J lost 6 bases, and 16 bases lay in between. The CDR3, as DNA: TGTGCCAGCAGTGCCTTCGGGCAACGGGGTCAGCCCCAGCATTTT. Encoded protein: CASSAFGQRGQPQHF.

This clone has a handful of counts. This chain connects TRBV2 to TRBJ2-1, with D perhaps TRBD1 (6 bases). Trimming left V 1 base short and J 4 bases short, with 11 bases between. The CDR3 covers 15 residues. CDR1 SNHLY and CDR2 FYNNEI come from the germline V gene. The CDR3 sequence is CASSEELQGYNEQFF. Written as DNA, the CDR3 is TGTGCCAGCAGTGAAGAGCTACAGGGATACAATGAGCAGTTCTTC.

The V and J genes are TRBV2 and TRBJ2-2, with 7 bases fitting TRBD1. CDR1 and CDR2 (germline): SNHLY, FYNNEI. Germline trimming cut 6 bases from V and 5 bases from J; bases unmatched to any gene: 12. This CDR3 region has 16 residues. CDR3 DNA: TGTGCCAGCAGACAGACAGGGAAGGGCCGGACCGGGGAGCTGTTTTTT. It translates to CASRQTGKGRTGELFF.

This chain links TRBV7-2 with TRBJ1-1, with D possibly being TRBD1 (5 bases). This CDR3 comprises 14 residues. From germline, CDR1 is SGHTA and CDR2 FQGNSA. V was cut by 3 bases and J by 10 bases, with 18 bases left in between. This CDR3 reads CASSFRSGDGSAFF. CDR3 in DNA: TGTGCCAGCAGCTTTCGGTCGGGGGATGGTTCAGCTTTCTTT.

CDR3 DNA sequence: TGTGCCAGCAGCCCACGCCGGACAGTAGTGAATGAGCAGTACTTC. Translation gives CASSPRRTVVNEQYF. The chain uses TRBV5-6 and TRBJ2-7, with D tentatively TRBD1 (6 bases). CDR3 length: 15 residues. The V gene's germline CDR1 is SGHDT and CDR2 YYEEEE. Trimming removed 4 bases from V and 7 bases from J, with 21 bases in between.

This sequence joins TRBV6-5 and TRBJ1-4; D is perhaps TRBD1 (5 bases). The CDR3 runs to 14 residues. Per the germline V gene, CDR1 is MNHEY and CDR2 is SVGAGI. Trimming shortened V by 2 bases and J by 6 bases, and 10 bases separated the two germline ends. CDR3 in DNA: TGTGCCAGCAGTTACGGGGGGGAGCATGAAAAACTGTTTTTT. Translating gives CASSYGGEHEKLFF.

This clone appeared a single time. The chain is built from TRBV7-9 and TRBJ2-5; 14 bases agree with TRBD2. J was trimmed by 4 bases and V by 5 bases; bases with no gene match: 3. Germline CDR1 is SEHNR and CDR2 is FQNEAQ (reference sequence). CDR3 length: 15 residues. For the CDR3, the DNA is TGTGCCAGCAGCCTAGGACTAGCGGGGGGAGAGACCCAGTACTTC. This encodes CASSLGLAGGETQYF.

The chain joins TRBV12-5 to TRBJ1-1, with D possibly being TRBD1 (6 bases). The CDR3 is 14 amino acids. Germline V gene sequence: CDR1 LGHNT, CDR2 FRNRAP. V was pared by 3 bases and J by 3 bases, with 11 bases between. In DNA, the CDR3 is TGTGCTAGTGGTTTCGGGGGGCTGGACACTGAAGCTTTCTTT. It codes for CASGFGGLDTEAFF.

The chain employs TRBV7-8 and TRBJ1-1; 8 nucleotides line up with TRBD1. This CDR3 is 14 amino acids long. CDR1 is SGHVS, CDR2 FQNEAQ, per germline. The V gene end was trimmed by 6 bases and the J gene end by 4 bases; junction bases not matched to a gene: 7. CDR3 amino acids: CASRKSGGGTEAFF. In nucleotides, the CDR3 is TGTGCCAGCAGGAAGTCAGGGGGCGGCACTGAAGCTTTCTTT.

CDR3 residues: CASSQVGPGQAYEQYF. CDR3 coding DNA: TGTGCCAGCAGCCAAGTTGGGCCGGGACAGGCCTACGAGCAGTACTTC. V usage is TRBV3-1 (or the pseudogene TRBV3-2) and J usage is TRBJ2-7, with TRBD1 identical over 8 bases. V lost 1 base and J lost 2; bases outside the gene matches: 7. Germline V gene sequence: CDR1 LGHDT, CDR2 YNNKEL (reference sequence). This CDR3 contains 16 residues.

This chain joins TRBV6-5 and TRBJ1-1, with D perhaps matching TRBD1 (6 bases). Germline CDR1 and CDR2: MNHEY and SVGAGI. This CDR3 has 14 residues. Trimming shortened V by 6 bases and J by 1 base, and 12 bases separated the two germline ends. CDR3 in amino acids: CASSQQDRNTEAFF. The CDR3 coding sequence is TGTGCCAGCAGCCAACAGGACAGGAACACTGAAGCTTTCTTT.

This clone was seen more than once but under ten times. The chain uses TRBV3-1 (or the pseudogene TRBV3-2) and TRBJ1-3; 9 nucleotides line up with TRBD1. The V gene end was trimmed by 3 bases and the J gene end by 5 bases; junction bases not matched to a gene: 2. Germline V gives CDR1 LGHDT, CDR2 YNNKEL (reference sequence). This CDR3 has 14 residues. The CDR3 sequence is CASSQGQGRNTIYF. DNA for the CDR3: TGTGCCAGCAGCCAGGGACAGGGTAGAAACACCATATATTTT.

The V and J genes are TRBV7-8 and TRBJ1-2; TRBD1 matches at 8 bases. The CDR3 has 14 amino acids. Per the germline V gene, CDR1 is SGHVS and CDR2 is FQNEAQ. The trim removed 0 bases at V and 8 bases at J, leaving 5 bases unmatched. CDR3 DNA sequence: TGTGCCAGCAGCTTAGCAGACAGGGGCATGGGCTACACCTTC. As protein: CASSLADRGMGYTF.

This clone was counted a single time. The V gene is TRBV5-1, the J gene TRBJ2-1, with D possibly being TRBD1 (6 bases). The CDR3 loop spans 15 amino acids. Germline V gives CDR1 SGHRS, CDR2 YFSETQ. Trimming removed 0 bases from V and 2 bases from J, with 9 bases in between. The DNA of the CDR3 is TGCGCCAGCAGCTTGGGGACAGAGCCCTACAATGAGCAGTTCTTC. Its translation is CASSLGTEPYNEQFF. The full variable domain, in which reference TRBV5-1 and TRBJ2-1 provide the parts outside the CDR3, is KAGVTQTPRYLIKTRGQQVTLSCSPISGHRSVSWYQQTPGQGLQFLFEYFSETQRNKGNFPGRFSGRQFSNSRSEMNVSTLELGDSALYLCASSLGTEPYNEQFFGPGTRLTVL.

The genes are TRBV7-2 and TRBJ2-7; D may be TRBD1 (5 bases). In germline, CDR1 is SGHTA, CDR2 FQGNSA. There are 13 residues in the CDR3. V lost 5 bases, J lost 0 bases, and 8 bases lay in between. Here the CDR3 reads CASSIQVSYEQYF. In DNA, the CDR3 is TGTGCCAGCAGCATACAGGTCTCCTACGAGCAGTACTTC.

The rearrangement joins TRBV4-3 to TRBJ1-5, with 7 bases matching TRBD1. The germline V gene has CDR1 LGHNA and CDR2 YSLEER. The CDR3 sequence is 15 residues long. V lost 1 base and J lost 4; bases outside the gene matches: 4. In DNA form, the CDR3 reads TGCGCCAGCAGCCAAGTGACAGGGAGTAATCAGCCCCAGCATTTT. Translating gives CASSQVTGSNQPQHF.

This clone was detected only a few times. The chain is built from TRBV9 and TRBJ2-5; D may be TRBD2 (5 bases). CDR3 length: 15 amino acids. In germline, CDR1 is SGDLS, CDR2 YYNGEE. Trimming shortened V by 0 bases and J by 5 bases, and 14 bases separated the two germline ends. DNA of the CDR3: TGTGCCAGCAGCGTAGCCCCTAGCCGCTCTGAGACCCAGTACTTC. Its translation: CASSVAPSRSETQYF.

A remark on this clone: Within the sample, other DNA sequences also encode this same CDR3. The chain joins TRBV6-4 to TRBJ2-3, with TRBD2 matching over 8 bases. Trimming cost V 2 bases and J 2 bases; bases outside gene matches: 3. This CDR3 spans 15 amino acids. Per germline, CDR1 MRHNA and CDR2 SNTAGT. This CDR3 reads CASSDTGGLTDTQYF. The CDR3 bases are TGTGCCAGCAGTGACACGGGGGGGCTCACAGATACGCAGTATTTT.

The chain joins TRBV24-1 to TRBJ2-2; the match to TRBD1 covers 9 bases. The CDR3 loop spans 17 amino acids. V was pared by 1 base and J by 4 bases, with 6 bases of the junction left unmatched. Germline CDR1 reads KGHDR; CDR2 reads SFDVKD. CDR3 sequence reads: CATSDLPGQGVTGELFF. The CDR3 coding sequence is TGTGCCACCAGTGATTTACCGGGACAGGGTGTCACCGGGGAGCTGTTTTTT.

This clone was seen a single time. The chain combines TRBV2 with TRBJ1-5; 8 bases agree with TRBD1. The CDR3 is 13 amino acids. Germline lookup yields CDR1 SNHLY and CDR2 FYNNEI. V lost 4 bases to trimming and J lost 4 bases; unmatched junction nucleotides: 0. The CDR3 DNA reads as TGTGCCAGCAGTGGGACAGGGAATCAGCCCCAGCATTTT. This translates into CASSGTGNQPQHF.

The chain carries TRBV2 and TRBJ1-1, with D possibly matching TRBD1 (6 bases). CDR1 is SNHLY and CDR2 is FYNNEI in the germline V gene. This CDR3 has 13 residues. V dropped 7 bases and J dropped 2 bases, with 11 bases sitting between them. CDR3 residues: CASIPTGNTEAFF. CDR3 bases: TGTGCCAGCATTCCGACAGGTAACACTGAAGCTTTCTTT.

J is TRBJ1-5 and V is TRBV2; D gene ambiguous. Germline CDR1 reads SNHLY; CDR2 reads FYNNEI. Trimming left V 4 bases short and J 2 bases short, with 12 bases between. The length of the CDR3 is 15 residues. CDR3 in amino acids: CASSVDGRGNQPQHF. The DNA for the CDR3 is TGTGCCAGCAGTGTTGACGGGAGGGGCAATCAGCCCCAGCATTTT.

CDR3 DNA: TGTGCCAGCAGTTACGGGACTAGAGTCTCCGAGCAGTACTTC. It encodes CASSYGTRVSEQYF. The chain employs TRBV6-5 and TRBJ2-7; 8 bases are a match to TRBD2. The trim removed 2 bases at V and 6 bases at J, leaving 6 bases unmatched. The CDR3 has 14 residues. Germline V gene lookup returns CDR1 MNHEY and CDR2 SVGAGI.

The chain uses TRBV5-1 and TRBJ1-1; TRBD1 might be the D (5 bases). CDR1 is SGHRS and CDR2 is YFSETQ in the germline V gene. The CDR3 has 16 amino acids. The ends were cut back, 4 bases at V and 1 base at J, with 17 bases in the middle. The CDR3 DNA sequence: TGCGCCAGCAGCCCCCAGCCTCGACAGAGGAACACTGAAGCTTTCTTT. Residues: CASSPQPRQRNTEAFF.